This T cell receptor beta chain was found in a study of cytomegalovirus exposure and HLA in healthy donors. Regarding the study as a whole: Another analysis was done later, and it associated approximately 17,000 TCR beta sequences with HLA alleles at 0.05 false discovery rate. A list of about 180 TCR beta chains associated with cytomegalovirus was given. In a later analysis, HLA-associated TCR beta chains were more clonally expanded than equally common others. In an earlier analysis, productive rearrangement rates for most beta V segments clustered near 87% or 30%.

Trimming left V 5 bases short and J 1 base short, with 8 bases between. Germline values: CDR1 MGHDK, CDR2 SYGVNS. CDR3 size: 13 residues. For this clone: What it binds is not known.

PCR primers comprised 60 Vbeta and 13 Jbeta primers. Generated by immunoSEQ multiplex PCR, the TCRdb table keeps only in-frame clones and is missing some. In the table there are roughly 150,000 clones, almost 80% of which are singletons. Sequencing used PBMCs. This TCR was sampled from a male donor in good health and CMV-seronegative. The chain has TRBV25-1 and TRBJ1-1, with no clear D. The CDR3: CASSHTANTEAFF. In DNA, the CDR3 is TGTGCCAGCAGTCATACAGCGAACACTGAAGCTTTCTTT.